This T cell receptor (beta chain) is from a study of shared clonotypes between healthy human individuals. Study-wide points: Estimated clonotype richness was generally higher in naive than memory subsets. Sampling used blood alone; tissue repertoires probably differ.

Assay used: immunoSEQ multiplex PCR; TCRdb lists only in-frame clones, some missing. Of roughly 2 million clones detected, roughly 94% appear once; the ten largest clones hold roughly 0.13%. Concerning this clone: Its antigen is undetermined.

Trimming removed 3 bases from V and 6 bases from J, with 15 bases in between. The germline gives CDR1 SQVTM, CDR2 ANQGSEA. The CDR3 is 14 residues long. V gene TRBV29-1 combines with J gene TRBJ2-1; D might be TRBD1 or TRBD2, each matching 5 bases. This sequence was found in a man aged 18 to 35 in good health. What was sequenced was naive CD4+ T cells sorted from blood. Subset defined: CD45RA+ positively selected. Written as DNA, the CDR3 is TGCAGCGTTGACGGGGCCAGGTCCCCCAATGAGCAGTTCTTC. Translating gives CSVDGARSPNEQFF.